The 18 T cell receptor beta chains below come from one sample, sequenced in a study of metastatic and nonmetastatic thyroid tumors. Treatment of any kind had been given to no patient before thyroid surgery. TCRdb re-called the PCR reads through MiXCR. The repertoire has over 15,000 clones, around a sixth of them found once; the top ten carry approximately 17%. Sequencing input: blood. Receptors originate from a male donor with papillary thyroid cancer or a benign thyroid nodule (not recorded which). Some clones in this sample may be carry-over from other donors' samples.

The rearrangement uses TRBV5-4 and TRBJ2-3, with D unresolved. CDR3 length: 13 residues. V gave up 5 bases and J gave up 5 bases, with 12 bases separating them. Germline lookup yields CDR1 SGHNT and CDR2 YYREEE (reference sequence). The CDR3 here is CASSSPTLDTQYF. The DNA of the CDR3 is TGTGCCAGCAGTTCTCCGACCTTAGATACGCAGTATTTT.

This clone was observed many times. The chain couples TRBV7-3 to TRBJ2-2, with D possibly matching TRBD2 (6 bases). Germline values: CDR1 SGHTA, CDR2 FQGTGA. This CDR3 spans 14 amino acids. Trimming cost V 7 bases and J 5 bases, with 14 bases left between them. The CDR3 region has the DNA TGTGCCAGCACCACAAGCGCGGGGACCGGGGAGCTGTTTTTT. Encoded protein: CASTTSAGTGELFF. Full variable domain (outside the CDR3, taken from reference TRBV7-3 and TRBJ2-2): GAGVSQTPSNKVTEKGKYVELRCDPISGHTALYWYRQSLGQGPEFLIYFQGTGAADDSGLPNDRFFAVRPEGSVSTLKIQRTERGDSAVYLCASTTSAGTGELFFGEGSRLTVL.

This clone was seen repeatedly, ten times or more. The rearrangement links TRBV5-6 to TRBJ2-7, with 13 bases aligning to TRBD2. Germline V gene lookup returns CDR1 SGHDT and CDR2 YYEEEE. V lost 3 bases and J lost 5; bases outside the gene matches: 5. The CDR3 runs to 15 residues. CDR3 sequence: CASSSGTSGNNEQYF. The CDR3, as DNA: TGTGCCAGCAGCTCCGGGACTAGCGGGAATAACGAGCAGTACTTC. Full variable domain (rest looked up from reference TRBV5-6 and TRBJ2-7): DAGVTQSPTHLIKTRGQQVTLRCSPKSGHDTVSWYQQALGQGPQFIFQYYEEEERQRGNFPDRFSGHQFPNYSSELNVNALLLGDSALYLCASSSGTSGNNEQYFGPGTRLTVT.

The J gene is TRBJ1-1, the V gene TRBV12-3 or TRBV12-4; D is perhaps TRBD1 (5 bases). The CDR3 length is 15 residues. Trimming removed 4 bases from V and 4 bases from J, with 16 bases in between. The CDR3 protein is CASSSLGTRGTEAFF. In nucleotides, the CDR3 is TGTGCCAGCAGTTCCCTCGGGACGAGGGGCACTGAAGCTTTCTTT.

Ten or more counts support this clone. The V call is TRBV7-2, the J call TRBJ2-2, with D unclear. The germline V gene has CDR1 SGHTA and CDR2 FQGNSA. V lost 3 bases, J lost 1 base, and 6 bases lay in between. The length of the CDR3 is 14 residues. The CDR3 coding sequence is TGTGCCAGCAGCTTTCTCAGGAACACCGGGGAGCTGTTTTTT. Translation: CASSFLRNTGELFF. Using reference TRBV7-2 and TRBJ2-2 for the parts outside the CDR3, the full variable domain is GAGVSQSPSNKVTEKGKDVELRCDPISGHTALYWYRQSLGQGLEFLIYFQGNSAPDKSGLPSDRFSAERTGGSVSTLTIQRTQQEDSAVYLCASSFLRNTGELFFGEGSRLTVL.

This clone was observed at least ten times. The CDR3 sequence is CASSSGGLHYNEQFF. Here the CDR3 DNA reads TGTGCCAGCAGTTCGGGAGGACTGCACTACAATGAGCAGTTCTTC. The chain uses TRBV6-2 or TRBV6-3 and TRBJ2-1; 7 nucleotides agree with TRBD2. CDR1 is MNHEY and CDR2 is SVGEGT in the germline V gene. This CDR3 contains 15 residues. J gave up 3 bases and V 4 bases, and 6 bases lay outside the gene matches.

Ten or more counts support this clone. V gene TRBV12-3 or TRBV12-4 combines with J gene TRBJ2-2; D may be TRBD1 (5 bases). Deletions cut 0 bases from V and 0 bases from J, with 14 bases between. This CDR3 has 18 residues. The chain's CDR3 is CASSLASWWGANTGELFF. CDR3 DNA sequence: TGTGCCAGCAGTTTAGCGTCCTGGTGGGGCGCGAACACCGGGGAGCTGTTTTTT.

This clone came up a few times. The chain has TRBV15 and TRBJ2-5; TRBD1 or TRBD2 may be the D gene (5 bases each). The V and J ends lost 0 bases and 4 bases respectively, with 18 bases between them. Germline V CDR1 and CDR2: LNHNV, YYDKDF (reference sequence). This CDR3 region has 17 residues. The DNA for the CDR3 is TGTGCCACCAGCAGAGAATCGGGGCGGGTGGTAGTAGAGACCCAGTACTTC. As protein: CATSRESGRVVVETQYF. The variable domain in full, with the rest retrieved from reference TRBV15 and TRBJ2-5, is DAMVIQNPRYQVTQFGKPVTLSCSQTLNHNVMYWYQQKSSQAPKLLFHYYDKDFNNEADTPDNFQSRRPNTSFCFLDIRSPGLGDTAMYLCATSRESGRVVVETQYFGPGTRLLVL.

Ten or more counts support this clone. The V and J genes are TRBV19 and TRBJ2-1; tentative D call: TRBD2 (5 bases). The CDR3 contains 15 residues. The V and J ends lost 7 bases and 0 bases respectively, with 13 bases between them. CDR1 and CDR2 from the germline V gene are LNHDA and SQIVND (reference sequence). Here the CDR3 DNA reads TGTGCCAGTACGGGCGGGTACAGCTCCTACAATGAGCAGTTCTTC. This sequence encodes CASTGGYSSYNEQFF.

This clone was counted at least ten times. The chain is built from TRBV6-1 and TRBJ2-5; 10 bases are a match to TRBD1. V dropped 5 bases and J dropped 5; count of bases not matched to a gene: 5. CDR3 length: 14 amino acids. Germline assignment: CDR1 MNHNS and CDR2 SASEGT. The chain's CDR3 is CASSSPGQGETQYF. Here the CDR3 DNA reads TGTGCCAGCAGTTCCCCGGGACAGGGGGAGACCCAGTACTTC.

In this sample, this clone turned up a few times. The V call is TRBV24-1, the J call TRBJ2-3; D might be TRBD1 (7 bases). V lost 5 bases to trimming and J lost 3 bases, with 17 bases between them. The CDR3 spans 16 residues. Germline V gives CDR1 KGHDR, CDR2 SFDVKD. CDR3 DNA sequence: TGTGCCACCAGTGTAGGTGCAGGGGGGCTGACAGATACGCAGTATTTT. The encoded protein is CATSVGAGGLTDTQYF.

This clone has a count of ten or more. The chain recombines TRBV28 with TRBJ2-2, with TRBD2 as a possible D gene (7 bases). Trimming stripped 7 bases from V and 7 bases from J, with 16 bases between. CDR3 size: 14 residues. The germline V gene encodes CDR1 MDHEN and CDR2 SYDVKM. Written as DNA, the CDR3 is TGTGCCAGCACCCGAGGGGGGGAGGGCGGGGAGCTGTTTTTT. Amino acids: CASTRGGEGGELFF.

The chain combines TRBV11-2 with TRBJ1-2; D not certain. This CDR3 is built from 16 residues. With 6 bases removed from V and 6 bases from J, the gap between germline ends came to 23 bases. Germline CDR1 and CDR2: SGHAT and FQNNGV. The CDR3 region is CASSYSRDLPPNGYTF. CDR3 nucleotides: TGTGCCAGCAGTTACTCGAGGGATCTTCCCCCCAATGGCTACACCTTC.

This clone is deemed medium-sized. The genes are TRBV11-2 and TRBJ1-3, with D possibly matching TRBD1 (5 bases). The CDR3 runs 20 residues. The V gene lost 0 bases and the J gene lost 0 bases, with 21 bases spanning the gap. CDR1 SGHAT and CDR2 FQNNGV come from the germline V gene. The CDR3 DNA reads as TGTGCCAGCAGCTTAGAGGGGGGATCGGGGCCTCACCTCTCTGGAAACACCATATATTTT. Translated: CASSLEGGSGPHLSGNTIYF.

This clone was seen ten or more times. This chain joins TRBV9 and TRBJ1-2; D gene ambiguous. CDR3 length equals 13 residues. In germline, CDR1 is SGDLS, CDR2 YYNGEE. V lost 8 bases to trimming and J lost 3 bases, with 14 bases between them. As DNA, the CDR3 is TGTGCCAGTCGGGCAACCCAAGACTATGGCTACACCTTC. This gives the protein CASRATQDYGYTF.

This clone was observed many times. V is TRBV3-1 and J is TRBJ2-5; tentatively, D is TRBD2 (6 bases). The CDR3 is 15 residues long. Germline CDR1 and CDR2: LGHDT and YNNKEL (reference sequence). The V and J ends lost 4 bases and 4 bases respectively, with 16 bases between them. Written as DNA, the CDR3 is TGTGCCAGCAGCCCGGCGGGGAGTAATGGAGAGACCCAGTACTTC. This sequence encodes CASSPAGSNGETQYF.

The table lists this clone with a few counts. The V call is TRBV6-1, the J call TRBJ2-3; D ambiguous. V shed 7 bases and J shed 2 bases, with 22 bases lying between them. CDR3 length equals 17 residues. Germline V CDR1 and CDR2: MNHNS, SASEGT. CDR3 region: CASIDAVRVRNTDTQYF. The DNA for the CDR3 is TGTGCCAGCATTGACGCAGTCCGGGTTCGTAACACAGATACGCAGTATTTT.

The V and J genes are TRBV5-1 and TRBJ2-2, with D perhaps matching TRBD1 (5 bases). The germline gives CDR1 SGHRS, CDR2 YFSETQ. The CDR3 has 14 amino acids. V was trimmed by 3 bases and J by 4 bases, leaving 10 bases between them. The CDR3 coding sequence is TGCGCCAGCAGCTACGGCAGGGTCACCGGGGAGCTGTTTTTT. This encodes CASSYGRVTGELFF.